The 10 T cell receptor beta chains below come from one sample, sequenced in a study of regulatory T cells in long-lasting Graves disease. Investigators prepared the TCR beta libraries by applying iRepertoire HTBI primers and Arm-PCR of CDR3 regions. Each CDR3 protein is one row after TCRdb ran MiXCR on the multiplex PCR reads. The sample includes fewer than 650,000 distinct CDR3 sequences, 15% to 20% of them seen just once. Sample time point: newly diagnosed GD, antithyroid drugs for less than 3 months. PBMC-extracted RNA yielded the TCR library. These same data were also listed under a study on T cells in Graves' hyperthyroidism and ophthalmopathy.

Sequenced material: peripheral blood mononuclear cells (PBMCs), taken at new diagnosis, from a patient treated with antithyroid drugs. Every receptor here comes from a woman younger than 45 with Graves disease.

This clonotype showed up many times. The chain carries TRBV24-1 and TRBJ2-5; 10 bases map to TRBD2. Per the germline V gene, CDR1 is KGHDR and CDR2 is SFDVKD. V was clipped by 3 bases and J by 4 bases; unmatched bases: 4. The CDR3 sequence is 15 residues long. As DNA, the CDR3 is TGTGCCACCAGTGATGTGCGACTAGCGGGAGAGACCCAGTACTTC. Protein product: CATSDVRLAGETQYF.

This clonotype was counted a few times. V gene TRBV18 combines with J gene TRBJ2-7; no clear D. Deletions cut 0 bases from V and 2 bases from J, with 8 bases between. The germline V gene has CDR1 KGHSH and CDR2 LQKENI. This CDR3 spans 14 amino acids. CDR3 nucleotides: TGTGCCAGCTCACCACCTGTAGGGCCCTACGAGCAGTACTTC. This gives the protein CASSPPVGPYEQYF.

This clonotype was observed a handful of times. V gene TRBV3-1 combines with J gene TRBJ2-1; D gene ambiguous. The V and J ends lost 0 bases and 0 bases respectively, with 9 bases between them. The CDR3 is 16 residues long. Per the germline V gene, CDR1 is LGHDT and CDR2 is YNNKEL (reference sequence). CDR3 region: CASSQDRAVSYNEQFF. CDR3 sequence (DNA): TGTGCCAGCAGCCAAGATCGGGCGGTCTCCTACAATGAGCAGTTCTTC.

This clonotype was observed many times. V and J are TRBV28 and TRBJ2-1; D might be TRBD1 or TRBD2, each matching 5 bases. Trimming removed 4 bases from V and 0 bases from J, with 13 bases in between. Germline CDR1 is MDHEN and CDR2 is SYDVKM. The CDR3 totals 16 residues. The CDR3 DNA sequence: TGTGCCAGCAGTTCCAGGGACGCAAGCTCCTACAATGAGCAGTTCTTC. Protein: CASSSRDASSYNEQFF.

This clonotype was observed many times. The chain couples TRBV28 to TRBJ2-7; D gene uncertain. The ends were cut back, 5 bases at V and 7 bases at J, with 12 bases in the middle. CDR1 is MDHEN, CDR2 SYDVKM, per germline. This CDR3 has 12 amino acids. CDR3 region: CASSPVGGEQYF. As DNA, the CDR3 is TGTGCCAGCAGTCCCGTGGGTGGGGAGCAGTACTTC.

This clonotype appeared a few times. The rearrangement uses TRBV3-1 and TRBJ2-3, with 11 bases lining up with TRBD1. CDR1 and CDR2 (germline): LGHDT, YNNKEL (reference sequence). The CDR3 is 16 residues long. V gave up 4 bases and J gave up 6 bases; unmatched junction bases: 9. CDR3 protein: CASSRRTGGRSDTQYF. In nucleotides, the CDR3 is TGTGCCAGCAGCCGGAGGACAGGGGGCAGGTCGGATACGCAGTATTTT.

V is TRBV6-9 and J is TRBJ2-2; the D is unclear. V was shortened by 3 bases and J by 6 bases, with 5 bases between the two germline ends. CDR1 is MNHGY and CDR2 is SVAAGI in the germline V gene. The CDR3 totals 12 residues. CDR3: CASSYYSGELFF. The CDR3 DNA sequence: TGTGCCAGCAGTTACTACTCCGGGGAGCTGTTTTTT.

This clonotype occurred a few times. The chain couples TRBV3-1 to TRBJ2-1; the match to TRBD2 covers 12 bases. In germline, CDR1 is LGHDT, CDR2 YNNKEL (reference sequence). CDR3 length equals 14 residues. V was pared by 0 bases and J by 12 bases, with 3 bases of the junction left unmatched. CDR3 in amino acids: CASSQDGLAGPQFF. The CDR3 DNA sequence: TGTGCCAGCAGCCAAGACGGACTAGCGGGGCCGCAGTTCTTC.

The CDR3 DNA sequence: TGTGCCAGCAGTTTATTGGCCGCGGGAGGGCCTTACGAGCAGTACTTC. Its translation is CASSLLAAGGPYEQYF. This sequence joins TRBV28 and TRBJ2-7; 9 bases match TRBD2. Per germline, CDR1 MDHEN and CDR2 SYDVKM. The junction had 8 bases not matched to a gene; V was cut back by 1 base and J by 4 bases. CDR3 length equals 16 residues.

This clonotype was found a few times. The genes are TRBV12-3 or TRBV12-4 and TRBJ2-1; TRBD2 might be the D (7 bases). The CDR3 has 17 residues. V lost 6 bases and J lost 0, with 18 bases in between. CDR3 region: CASRQERGGRSYNEQFF. The CDR3 DNA is TGTGCCAGCAGGCAAGAAAGGGGGGGCCGCTCCTACAATGAGCAGTTCTTC.